This T cell receptor (beta chain) was retrieved from a study of T-cell reconstitution after alpha-beta-depleted transplantation in children. Comments on this clonotype: Its antigen is not identified.

Study results and limitations: About two months after transplant, alpha-beta T cells reportedly came from several hundred expanded graft clones. Newly produced T cells mostly provided counts and TCRbeta diversity after one year, as hyperexpanded clones declined.

The TCRbeta library was prepared with unique molecular identifiers. TCRdb reprocessed the PCR reads with MiXCR, giving one entry per CDR3 protein. The repertoire holds 750,000 to 950,000 distinct CDR3 sequences, with under 20% as singletons. The source material was PBMCs, mostly from graft donor cells, sampled 360 days after TCRalphabeta/CD19-depleted stem cell transplant. The clonotype comes from a male patient aged 10 to 17 who had a stem cell transplant for acute lymphoblastic leukemia, so the T cells may come from the graft donor.

The CDR3 protein is CASSHGQGAEAFF. The CDR3 DNA reads as TGTGCCAGCAGCCACGGACAGGGGGCTGAAGCTTTCTTT. The V and J genes are TRBV12-3 or TRBV12-4 and TRBJ1-1, with 10 bases lining up with TRBD1. Trimming took 6 bases from V and 6 from J; bases not matched to a gene: 4. The CDR3 has 13 amino acids.